This T cell receptor (beta chain) was identified in a study of blood T cell repertoires in COVID-19. CDR3 length: 15 residues. Germline V gene sequence: CDR1 SGDLS, CDR2 YYNGEE. V shed 3 bases and J 5 bases; nucleotides not matched to a gene: 4. TCRdb keeps only in-frame clones here, not all; method: immunoSEQ multiplex PCR. This table holds about 270,000 clones, roughly 86% found once. This clonotype originated in a woman between 18 and 30 years old who had recovered from COVID-19. This rearrangement joins TRBV9 to TRBJ2-1; 11 nucleotides align to TRBD2. The sample taken for sequencing was PBMCs or T cells enriched from blood (not recorded which). The CDR3 protein is CASSAGTSGHNEQFF. The CDR3 coding sequence is TGTGCCAGCAGCGCCGGGACTAGCGGACACAATGAGCAGTTCTTC.